This TCR beta chain was captured by sequencing in a study of T cell responses to AZD1222 COVID-19 vaccine. Study findings and constraints: Just a handful of AZD1222 recipients were seropositive at baseline. Among the donors, most were white British and more were female, and clonal diversity was possibly underestimated.

A word on this clone: Its antigen is undetermined.

The junction had 4 bases not matched to a gene; V was cut back by 7 bases and J by 6 bases. This CDR3 contains 12 residues. Germline loops: CDR1 SQVTM, CDR2 ANQGSEA. The table came from immunoSEQ multiplex PCR; TCRdb's copy has only in-frame clones and leaves some out. This sample has some 120,000 clones; 85% to 90% occur once, and the top ten carry about 7.4%. This chain uses TRBV29-1 with TRBJ1-2; TRBD1 agrees at 11 bases. This clonotype originated in an adult in good health. The source material was peripheral blood, sampled on day 0 of AZD1222 vaccination. CDR3: CSAGQGADGYTF. The CDR3 DNA follows: TGCAGCGCCGGACAGGGGGCAGATGGCTACACCTTC.